These 23 T cell receptor beta chains share one sample of origin, sequenced in a study of T cell repertoires in cytomegalovirus infection. TCRdb recomputed calls from the reads with MiXCR, one row per CDR3 protein. Of more than 200,000 distinct CDR3 sequences listed, around 9% are singletons. Specimen: PBMCs. Receptors were obtained from a human donor in good health (CMV status not recorded). Some clones in this sample may be carry-over from other donors' samples.

This clonotype was seen repeatedly, ten times or more. V is TRBV7-8 and J is TRBJ2-7; 7 bases fit TRBD1. The CDR3 length is 13 residues. V shed 9 bases and J 2 bases; nucleotides not matched to a gene: 7. Germline V gene lookup returns CDR1 SGHVS and CDR2 FQNEAQ. The CDR3 DNA reads as TGTGCCAGTTCTCCGGGACAGACCTACGAGCAGTACTTC. It translates to CASSPGQTYEQYF.

This rearrangement joins TRBV6-2 or TRBV6-3 to TRBJ1-1; unclear D gene. This CDR3 contains 13 residues. The germline V gene has CDR1 MNHEY and CDR2 SVGEGT. V shed 6 bases and J shed 1 base, with 9 bases lying between them. The CDR3 DNA sequence: TGTGCCAGCAGGAGGGAGCAGAACACTGAAGCTTTCTTT. Translation: CASRREQNTEAFF.

The CDR3 sequence is CASSSGVNYGYTF. The CDR3 coding sequence is TGTGCCAGCAGCTCTGGGGTGAACTATGGCTACACCTTC. The chain recombines TRBV12-3 or TRBV12-4 with TRBJ1-2; D unresolved. The CDR3 is 13 residues long. Trimming shortened V by 6 bases and J by 2 bases, and 10 bases separated the two germline ends.

This clonotype has ten or more counts. The chain employs TRBV4-3 and TRBJ1-5, with D tentatively TRBD1 (6 bases). Germline loops: CDR1 LGHNA, CDR2 YSLEER. Deletions cut 0 bases from V and 6 bases from J, with 12 bases between. The CDR3 has 15 residues. The CDR3 DNA follows: TGCGCCAGCAGCCAAGAGTGGGGGGCTTTTCAGCCCCAGCATTTT. This gives the protein CASSQEWGAFQPQHF.

This clonotype was seen ten or more times. The V and J genes are TRBV7-2 and TRBJ2-7; D may be TRBD2 (7 bases). The CDR3 has 16 residues. V lost 1 base and J lost 2, with 15 bases in between. CDR1 is SGHTA and CDR2 is FQGNSA in the germline V gene. In nucleotides, the CDR3 is TGTGCCAGCAGCTTAGATCGGGCGGGGGCCGCCTACGAGCAGTACTTC. Its protein product is CASSLDRAGAAYEQYF.

The chain uses TRBV20-1 and TRBJ2-7; D unclear. Trimming took 6 bases from V and 0 from J, leaving 9 bases between them. The CDR3 has 12 residues. Germline CDR1 and CDR2: DFQATT and SNEGSKA (reference sequence). The CDR3 sequence is CSATRSSYEQYF. Here the CDR3 DNA reads TGCAGTGCCACGCGCTCCTCCTACGAGCAGTACTTC.

This clonotype was seen at least ten times. The chain uses TRBV7-6 and TRBJ1-1, with 8 bases fitting TRBD1. CDR3 length: 19 residues. CDR1 SGHVS and CDR2 FNYEAQ come from the germline V gene. The ends lost 5 bases at V and 3 bases at J; junction bases unmatched: 20. The CDR3 protein is CASSRAAAAGGLGDTEAFF. The CDR3 DNA is TGTGCCAGCAGCCGAGCGGCGGCGGCAGGGGGCTTGGGAGACACTGAAGCTTTCTTT.

The table lists this clonotype with a few counts. The CDR3 coding sequence is TGTGCCAACAAGCGGGAGGGCCTGGATACGCAGTATTTT. Amino acid sequence: CANKREGLDTQYF. The gene calls are TRBV6-8 and TRBJ2-3; 10 nucleotides line up with TRBD2. The V gene's germline CDR1 is MNHGY and CDR2 SAAAGT. With V trimmed by 10 bases and J by 6 bases, 7 bases remained unmatched. There are 13 residues in the CDR3.

This clonotype showed up many times. The CDR3 loop reads CASSLGLAGEDNEQFF. CDR3 DNA: TGTGCCAGCAGCCTAGGACTAGCGGGAGAGGACAATGAGCAGTTCTTC. The chain has TRBV2 and TRBJ2-1, with 13 nucleotides matching TRBD2. The CDR3 sequence is 16 residues long. CDR1 is SNHLY and CDR2 is FYNNEI in the germline V gene. V was pared by 6 bases and J by 5 bases, with 7 bases of the junction left unmatched.

This clonotype was seen many times. The rearrangement links TRBV7-2 to TRBJ2-7; unclear D gene. This CDR3 has 13 amino acids. Trimming cost V 4 bases and J 8 bases, with 15 bases left between them. Germline CDR1 is SGHTA and CDR2 is FQGNSA. CDR3 loop: CASSWSLAEKQYF. DNA for the CDR3: TGTGCCAGCAGCTGGTCTCTGGCGGAGAAGCAGTACTTC. Using reference TRBV7-2 and TRBJ2-7 for the parts outside the CDR3, the full variable domain is GAGVSQSPSNKVTEKGKDVELRCDPISGHTALYWYRQSLGQGLEFLIYFQGNSAPDKSGLPSDRFSAERTGGSVSTLTIQRTQQEDSAVYLCASSWSLAEKQYFGPGTRLTVT.

The sample holds many counts of this clonotype. The chain has TRBV7-2 and TRBJ2-3; 11 nucleotides line up with TRBD1. Germline V gene data show CDR1 as SGHTA and CDR2 as FQGNSA. Unmatched junction bases numbered 4, after V lost 5 bases and J lost 6 bases. The CDR3 extends over 14 amino acids. CDR3 nucleotides: TGTGCCAGCAGCCCTGGGACAGGGGGGGATACGCAGTATTTT. Translated, it gives CASSPGTGGDTQYF.

This clonotype occurred a few times. This sequence joins TRBV19 and TRBJ2-2; 8 bases map to TRBD2. CDR1 and CDR2 from the germline V gene are LNHDA and SQIVND (reference sequence). CDR3 length equals 15 residues. V lost 3 bases, J lost 4 bases, and 4 bases stayed unmatched. CDR3 coding DNA: TGTGCCAGTAGTATCGGGGGGGCTCGCACCGGGGAGCTGTTTTTT. This encodes CASSIGGARTGELFF. Together with reference TRBV19 and TRBJ2-2, the CDR3 gives the full variable domain: DGGITQSPKYLFRKEGQNVTLSCEQNLNHDAMYWYRQDPGQGLRLIYYSQIVNDFQKGDIAEGYSVSREKKESFPLTVTSAQKNPTAFYLCASSIGGARTGELFFGEGSRLTVL.

This clonotype was found many times. The chain employs TRBV7-8 and TRBJ1-1, with a possible D match to TRBD1 (5 bases). V lost 0 bases and J 1 base, leaving 15 bases between the germline ends. The germline CDR1 and CDR2 sequences are SGHVS and FQNEAQ. CDR3 length: 17 amino acids. CDR3 nucleotides: TGTGCCAGCAGCTTAGCCGGGGGAGCCAGGGCGAACACTGAAGCTTTCTTT. This codes for CASSLAGGARANTEAFF.

This clonotype was counted at least ten times. CDR3: CATGLRGYTEAFF. In DNA, the CDR3 is TGTGCCACAGGACTCAGAGGGTACACTGAAGCTTTCTTT. This chain uses TRBV7-2 with TRBJ1-1; D gene unclear. The CDR3 loop spans 13 amino acids. CDR1 SGHTA and CDR2 FQGNSA come from the germline V gene. Trimming shortened V by 10 bases and J by 3 bases, and 15 bases separated the two germline ends.

This clonotype has ten or more counts. The genes are TRBV6-2 or TRBV6-3 and TRBJ2-7, with D hard to call. The CDR3 totals 15 residues. Trimming took off 0 bases at V and 2 bases at J, with 11 bases between the two ends. Per germline, CDR1 MNHEY and CDR2 SVGEGT. CDR3 loop: CASSYSSGRTYEQYF. CDR3 sequence (DNA): TGTGCCAGCAGTTACTCCTCCGGCAGGACCTACGAGCAGTACTTC.

The J gene is TRBJ2-1, the V gene TRBV7-9; TRBD2 matches at 15 bases. V lost 2 bases and J lost 7; bases outside the gene matches: 6. The CDR3 has 17 amino acids. Germline V gene lookup returns CDR1 SEHNR and CDR2 FQNEAQ (reference sequence). CDR3 region: CASSLQGLAGGQNEQFF. The CDR3 DNA sequence: TGTGCCAGCAGCTTACAGGGACTAGCGGGGGGCCAGAATGAGCAGTTCTTC.

There are many counts of this clonotype. This chain links TRBV20-1 with TRBJ1-3, with D tentatively TRBD1 (5 bases). The CDR3 runs 13 residues. Germline CDR1 reads DFQATT; CDR2 reads SNEGSKA (reference sequence). V was trimmed by 3 bases and J by 4 bases, leaving 10 bases between them. Here the CDR3 reads CSARPQGGNTIYF. As DNA, the CDR3 is TGCAGTGCTAGGCCGCAGGGAGGAAACACCATATATTTT.

The rearrangement uses TRBV14 and TRBJ1-2; weak D call: TRBD1 (6 bases). Deletions cut 2 bases from V and 4 bases from J, with 17 bases between. This CDR3 contains 16 residues. CDR1 is SGHDN and CDR2 is FVKESK in the germline V gene. DNA of the CDR3: TGTGCCAGCAGCCAAAGTAGTGGGGGCTTACCCTATGGCTACACCTTC. Translation gives CASSQSSGGLPYGYTF.

This rearrangement joins TRBV15 to TRBJ1-5; D is perhaps TRBD1 (5 bases). Trimming stripped 8 bases from V and 6 bases from J, with 17 bases between. Germline-derived CDR1 and CDR2 are LNHNV and YYDKDF (reference sequence). The CDR3 contains 14 residues. CDR3 loop: CATGYGGSSQPQHF. CDR3 DNA sequence: TGTGCCACCGGATATGGGGGATCTAGTCAGCCCCAGCATTTT.

This clonotype was picked up a small number of times. The genes are TRBV5-1 and TRBJ2-3; a possible D gene is TRBD1 (5 bases). Germline V gives CDR1 SGHRS, CDR2 YFSETQ. This CDR3 comprises 13 residues. V gave up 0 bases and J gave up 5 bases, with 7 bases separating them. CDR3 amino acids: CASSLGGRDTQYF. Here the CDR3 DNA reads TGCGCCAGCAGCTTGGGGGGCCGAGATACGCAGTATTTT.

In its sample, this clonotype was seen a few times. Its ends do not fully match the called genes, so a read error is possible. This rearrangement joins TRBV28 to TRBJ2-5; D is ambiguous. CDR3 size: 12 residues. Germline V lookup: CDR1 MDHEN, CDR2 SYDVKM. CDR3 in amino acids: CASCFGKETQYF. The CDR3 coding sequence is TGTGCCAGCTGTTTTGGGAAAGAGACCCAGTACTTC.

In this sample, this clonotype turned up many times. The chain recombines TRBV6-1 with TRBJ2-7; D gene ambiguous. The germline V and J ends were trimmed by 3 bases and 4 bases, with 13 bases remaining between them. Germline assignment: CDR1 MNHNS and CDR2 SASEGT. CDR3 length equals 14 residues. This chain's CDR3 is CASSENRRSYEQYF. The CDR3 region has the DNA TGTGCCAGCAGTGAGAATAGGCGTTCGTACGAGCAGTACTTC.

This clonotype has just a few counts. The rearrangement joins TRBV7-9 to TRBJ2-5; a weak D match, TRBD1 (5 bases). From germline, CDR1 is SEHNR and CDR2 FQNEAQ (reference sequence). V was trimmed by 3 bases and J by 2 bases, leaving 7 bases between them. The CDR3 has 13 amino acids. The CDR3 loop reads CASSFDRQETQYF. The CDR3 coding sequence is TGTGCCAGCAGCTTCGACAGACAAGAGACCCAGTACTTC.